This T cell receptor beta chain derives from a study of PD-1 blockade in mismatch repair-deficient tumors. The CDR3 has 14 amino acids. The ends were cut back, 4 bases at V and 3 bases at J, with 13 bases in the middle. Germline V gene lookup returns CDR1 LGHNA and CDR2 YSLEER. TCRdb's copy holds only in-frame clones and misses some; the assay was immunoSEQ multiplex PCR. The data contain around 100,000 clones, approximately 80% of them singletons. This sequence joins TRBV4-3 and TRBJ2-7, with D perhaps TRBD1 (6 bases). The sequences come from peripheral blood, collected approximately 36 weeks after starting pembrolizumab. The TCR comes from an adult with mismatch repair-deficient cancer. The CDR3 sequence is CASSRGRDIYEQYF. The CDR3 DNA sequence: TGCGCCAGCAGCCGAGGCCGGGACATCTACGAGCAGTACTTC.